The clone carrying this TCR beta chain was observed many times. The target antigen is unknown. RNA transcripts served as the template for amplifying TCR beta CDR3 regions. HTBI primers were used for first-round RT-PCR of the TCR CDR3. Using its own MiXCR run on the multiplex PCR reads, TCRdb lists one record per CDR3 protein. The sample yields about 700,000 distinct CDR3 sequences, 12% to 15% seen once. This specimen comes from a study of T cells in Graves' hyperthyroidism and ophthalmopathy. Notes on the study in general: Blood also held most thyroid clonotypes expanded beyond 0.001.

The hyperthyroidism patients had all been newly diagnosed, and their disease duration was under 2 months. Their ages ranged from 18 to 65 years. Exclusion followed for patients with uncontrolled infection, other autoimmune disease, pregnancy or lactation. PBMCs stemmed from around 9.3 ml fresh peripheral blood. The CDR3 runs 16 residues. Looked up from germline, CDR1 is MNHEY and CDR2 is SMNVEV (reference sequence). After removal of 5 bases from V and 1 base from J, the junction contained 9 bases not matched to a gene. The sample consisted of blood. The V call is TRBV27, the J call TRBJ1-1; 8 nucleotides align to TRBD1. This receptor was obtained from a woman under 30 with Graves' hyperthyroidism. The CDR3 DNA reads TGTGCCAGCAGTCTGGGGACAGGTACCACGAACACTGAAGCTTTCTTT. Amino acid sequence: CASSLGTGTTNTEAFF.